The present T cell receptor beta chain was sequenced within a study of T cell repertoires in cytomegalovirus infection (dated by TCRdb to about 2019). Regarding the complete study: Donor HLA type was relevant to the analysis, because carriage of CMV infection together with the matching HLA type was indicated by public TCR beta signatures. Overall study results and their limits: In both this cohort and an independent cohort of some 380 donors, the cumulative frequency of public TCR beta family members distinguished carriers of CMV infection plus the relevant HLA type. The ex vivo response was dominated by HLA-C-restricted CMV-specific TCR beta clonotypes, and the single most frequent clonotype in two of eight donors was supplied by these HLA-C-restricted clonotypes.

The instrument given in TCRdb is Illumina HiSeq 1500. The raw public reads went through TCRdb reprocessing: fastp at Q25, MiXCR clone calling, in-frame beta chains kept. Identical CDR3 proteins give one entry, which carries the most common genes and DNA. The sample contains approximately 70,000 distinct CDR3 sequences, under 4.5% of them found a single time. The top ten clonotypes cover roughly 22% of the sample. CDR1 and CDR2, per the germline V gene, are SGHTA and FQGNSA. The CDR3 measures 15 amino acids from cysteine to phenylalanine. The DNA shown is the 45-base CDR3, in frame from base 1. Trimming takes 5 bases from V and 9 bases from J, and the germline ends sit 17 bases apart. This clonotype occurred many times. Its antigen is unknown. No clone much larger than this one lies a single base away; base qualities are absent.

Specimen: PBMCs. Rearrangement joined TRBV7-2 to TRBJ1-6; the D gene cannot be resolved reliably. The source is a human donor in good health (CMV status not recorded). Some clones in this sample may be carry-over from other donors' samples. The nucleotides are TGTGCCAGCAGCCCAGCAGGCGTGGCGGGTTCACCCCTCCACTTT. Its product reads: CASSPAGVAGSPLHF.